This record covers a single T cell receptor beta chain. The antigen remains unidentified. The record originates from a study of identical twins. Overall study findings and caveats: Zero-insertion analyses were open to partial confounding by invariant MAIT and iNKT cells. Where beta out-of-frame sequences were concerned, excess twin sharing was weaker.

The CDR3 spans 14 residues. The V and J ends lost 6 bases and 2 bases, in that order; junction bases with no gene match: 5. The cDNA had a unique molecular identifier and a template-switch universal primer site. From the 5' RACE reads, TCRdb called clonotypes with MiXCR, one entry per CDR3 protein. The table shows some 710,000 distinct CDR3 sequences, with over 5% occurring only once. Every sampled donor was Caucasian and healthy. The chain joins TRBV12-3 or TRBV12-4 to TRBJ1-2; 8 nucleotides line up with TRBD1. The clonotype was recovered from a man younger than 35 in good health. Input material: naive T cells sorted from blood. CDR3 sequence reads: CASSHRQGNYGYTF. The CDR3 region has the DNA TGTGCCAGCAGCCATCGACAGGGGAACTATGGCTACACCTTC.